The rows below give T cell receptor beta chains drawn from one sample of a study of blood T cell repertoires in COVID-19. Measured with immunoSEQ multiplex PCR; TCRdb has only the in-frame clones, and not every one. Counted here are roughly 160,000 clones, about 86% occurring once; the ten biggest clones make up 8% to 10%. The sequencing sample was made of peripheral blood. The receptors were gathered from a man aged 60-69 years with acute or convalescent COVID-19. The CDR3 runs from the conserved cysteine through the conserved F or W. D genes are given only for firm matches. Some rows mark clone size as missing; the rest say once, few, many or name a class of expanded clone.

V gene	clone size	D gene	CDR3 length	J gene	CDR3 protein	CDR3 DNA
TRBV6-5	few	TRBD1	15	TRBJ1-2	CASRGDRASNYGYTF	TGTGCCAGCAGGGGGGACAGGGCGAGTAACTATGGCTACACCTTC
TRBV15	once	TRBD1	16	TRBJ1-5	CATSRGSGGMNQPQHF	TGTGCCACCAGCAGAGGGTCAGGGGGCATGAATCAGCCCCAGCATTTT
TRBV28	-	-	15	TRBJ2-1	CASSQLREPPDEQFF	TGTGCCAGCAGTCAGCTCCGGGAGCCCCCCGATGAGCAGTTCTTC
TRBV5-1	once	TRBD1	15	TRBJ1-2	CASSLAVGTGNGYTF	TGCGCCAGCAGCTTGGCCGTTGGGACAGGGAACGGCTACACCTTC
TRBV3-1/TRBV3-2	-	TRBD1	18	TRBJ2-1	CASSGDRGYERSYNEQFF	TGTGCCAGCAGCGGGGACAGGGGGTATGAACGCTCCTACAATGAGCAGTTCTTC
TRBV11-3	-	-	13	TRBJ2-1	CASSLGGGREQFF	TGTGCCAGCAGCTTAGGGGGAGGACGTGAGCAGTTCTTC
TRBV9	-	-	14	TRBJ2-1	CASSVGTANNEQFF	TGTGCCAGCAGCGTAGGGACAGCTAACAATGAGCAGTTCTTC
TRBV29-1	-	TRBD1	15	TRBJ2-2	CSVLQGAPSTGELFF	TGCAGCGTGCTCCAGGGGGCGCCCAGCACCGGGGAGCTGTTTTTT
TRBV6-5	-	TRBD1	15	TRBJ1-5	CASRSQGAGNQPQHF	TGTGCCAGCAGATCTCAGGGGGCTGGCAATCAGCCCCAGCATTTT
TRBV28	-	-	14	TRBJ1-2	CASIEGTGGYGYTF	TGTGCCAGCATTGAAGGTACGGGGGGCTATGGCTACACCTTC
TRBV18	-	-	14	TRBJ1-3	CASSPPSAGNTIYF	TGTGCCAGCTCACCTCCTAGCGCTGGAAACACCATATATTTT
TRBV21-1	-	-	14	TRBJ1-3	CASSKGRGLDTIYF	TGTGCCAGCAGCAAGGGCAGGGGGCTGGACACCATATATTTT
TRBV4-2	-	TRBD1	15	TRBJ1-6	CASSIRDRSNSPLHF	TGTGCCAGCAGCATCCGGGACAGGTCTAATTCACCCCTCCACTTT
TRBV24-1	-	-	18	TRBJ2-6	CATSDPHGGTSGANVLTF	TGTGCCACCAGTGATCCCCACGGCGGAACCTCTGGGGCCAACGTCCTGACTTTC
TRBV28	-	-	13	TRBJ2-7	CASSPLASYEQYF	TGTGCCAGCAGCCCCTTGGCCTCCTACGAGCAGTACTTC
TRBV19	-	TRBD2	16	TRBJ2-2	CASSPGLAGLVGELFF	TGTGCCAGTAGTCCGGGACTAGCGGGTTTAGTCGGGGAGCTGTTTTTT
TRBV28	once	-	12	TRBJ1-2	CASRLAGYGYTF	TGTGCCAGCAGGTTGGCAGGCTATGGCTACACCTTC
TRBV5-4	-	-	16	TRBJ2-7	CASSRGTAGSSYEQYF	TGTGCCAGCAGCCGGGGGACAGCTGGGTCCTCCTACGAGCAGTACTTC
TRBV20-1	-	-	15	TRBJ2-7	CSASTGLQKIYEQYF	TGCAGTGCTAGTACAGGGCTCCAGAAAATTTACGAGCAGTACTTC
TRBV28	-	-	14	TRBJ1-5	CASTQGSSNQPQHF	TGTGCCAGCACCCAGGGTAGTAGCAATCAGCCCCAGCATTTT
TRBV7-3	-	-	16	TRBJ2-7	CASLQAPHSAPYEQYF	TGTGCCAGTCTCCAAGCCCCCCATAGCGCTCCCTACGAGCAGTACTTC
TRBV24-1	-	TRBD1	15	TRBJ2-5	CATSDLARGRETQYF	TGTGCCACCAGTGATTTAGCCAGGGGGCGGGAGACCCAGTACTTC
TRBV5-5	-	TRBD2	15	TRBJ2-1	CASSSFAGGYNEQFF	TGTGCCAGCAGCTCCTTTGCGGGAGGCTACAATGAGCAGTTCTTC
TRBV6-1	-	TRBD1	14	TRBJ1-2	CASSERGQGLGYTF	TGTGCCAGCAGTGAAAGAGGACAGGGGCTTGGCTACACCTTC
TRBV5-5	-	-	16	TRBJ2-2	CASSLDQGGRAGELFF	TGTGCCAGCAGCTTGGACCAGGGAGGTCGCGCCGGGGAGCTGTTTTTT
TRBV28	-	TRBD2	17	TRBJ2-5	CASRTKPAGVTRETQYF	TGTGCCAGCAGGACCAAACCAGCGGGAGTAACACGGGAGACCCAGTACTTC
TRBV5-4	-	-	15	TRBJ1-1	CASSLGATLNTEAFF	TGTGCCAGCAGCTTGGGGGCCACTTTGAACACTGAAGCTTTCTTT
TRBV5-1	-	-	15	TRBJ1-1	CASSLLGPTATEAFF	TGCGCCAGCAGCTTGCTTGGGCCGACGGCGACTGAAGCTTTCTTT
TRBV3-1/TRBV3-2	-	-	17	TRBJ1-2	CASSQDRFVVPTGGYTF	TGTGCCAGCAGCCAAGATCGGTTTGTAGTGCCGACGGGAGGCTACACCTTC
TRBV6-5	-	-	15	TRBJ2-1	CASRPRQASYNEQFF	TGTGCCAGCAGGCCCCGACAGGCTTCCTACAATGAGCAGTTCTTC
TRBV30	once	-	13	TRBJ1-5	CAWSVRRNQPQHF	TGTGCCTGGAGTGTACGTCGGAATCAGCCCCAGCATTTT
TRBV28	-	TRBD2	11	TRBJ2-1	CASSSTSAALF	TGTGCCAGCAGTAGTACTAGCGCGGCCCTCTTC
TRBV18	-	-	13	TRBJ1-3	CASSPGAGNTIYF	TGTGCCAGCTCCCCAGGGGCCGGAAACACCATATATTTT
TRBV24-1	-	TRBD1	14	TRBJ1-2	CATSRGTENYGYTF	TGTGCCACCAGCCGTGGGACAGAGAACTATGGCTACACCTTC
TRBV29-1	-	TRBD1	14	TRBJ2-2	CSVPGGRGTGELFF	TGCAGCGTCCCAGGGGGCAGAGGCACCGGGGAGCTGTTTTTT
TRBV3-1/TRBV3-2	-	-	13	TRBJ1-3	CASSQDLRNTIYF	TGTGCCAGCAGCCAAGACCTAAGAAACACCATATATTTT
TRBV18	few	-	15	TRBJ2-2	CASSPPSLATGELFF	TGTGCCAGCTCACCACCGAGTCTAGCAACCGGGGAGCTGTTTTTT